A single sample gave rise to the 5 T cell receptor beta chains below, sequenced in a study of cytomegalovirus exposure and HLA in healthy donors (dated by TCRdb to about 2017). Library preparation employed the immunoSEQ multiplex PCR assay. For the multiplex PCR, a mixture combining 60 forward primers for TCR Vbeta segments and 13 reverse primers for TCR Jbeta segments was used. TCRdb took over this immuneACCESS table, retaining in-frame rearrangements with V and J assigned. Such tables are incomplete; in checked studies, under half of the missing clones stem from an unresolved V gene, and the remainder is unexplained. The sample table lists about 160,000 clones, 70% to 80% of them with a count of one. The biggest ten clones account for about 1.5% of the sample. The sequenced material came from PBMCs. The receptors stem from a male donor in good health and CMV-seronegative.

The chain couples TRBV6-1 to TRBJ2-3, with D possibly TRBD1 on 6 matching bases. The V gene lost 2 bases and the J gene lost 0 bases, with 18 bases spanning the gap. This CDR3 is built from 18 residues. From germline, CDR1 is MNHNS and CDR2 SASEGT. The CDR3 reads CASSERPTGSFSTDTQYF. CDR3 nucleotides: TGTGCCAGCAGTGAAAGGCCCACAGGGTCTTTTAGCACAGATACGCAGTATTTT.

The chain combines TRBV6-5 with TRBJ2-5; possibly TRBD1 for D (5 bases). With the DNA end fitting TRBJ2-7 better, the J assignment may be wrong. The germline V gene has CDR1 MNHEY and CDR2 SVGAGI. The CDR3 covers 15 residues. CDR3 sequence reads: CASSYSRQSSYEQYF. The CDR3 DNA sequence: TGTGCCAGCAGTTACTCGCGACAGAGCTCCTACGAGCAGTACTTC.

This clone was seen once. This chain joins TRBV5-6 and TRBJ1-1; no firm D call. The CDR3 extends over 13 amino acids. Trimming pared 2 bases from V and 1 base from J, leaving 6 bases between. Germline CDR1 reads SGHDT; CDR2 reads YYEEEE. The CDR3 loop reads CASSFAENTEAFF. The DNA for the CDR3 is TGTGCCAGCAGCTTCGCGGAGAACACTGAAGCTTTCTTT.

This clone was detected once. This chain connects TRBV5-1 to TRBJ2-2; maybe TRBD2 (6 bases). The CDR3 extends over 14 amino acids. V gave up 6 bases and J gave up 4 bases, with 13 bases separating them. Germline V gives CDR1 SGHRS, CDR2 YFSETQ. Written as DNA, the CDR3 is TGCGCCAGCAAGCTGGAGGGTCGCACCGGGGAGCTGTTTTTT. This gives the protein CASKLEGRTGELFF.

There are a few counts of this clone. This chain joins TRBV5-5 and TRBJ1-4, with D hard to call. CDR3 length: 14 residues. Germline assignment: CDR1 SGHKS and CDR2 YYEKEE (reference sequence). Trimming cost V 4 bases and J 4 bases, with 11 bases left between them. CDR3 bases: TGTGCCAGCAGCCCTCGACAAGATAATGAAAAACTGTTTTTT. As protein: CASSPRQDNEKLFF.